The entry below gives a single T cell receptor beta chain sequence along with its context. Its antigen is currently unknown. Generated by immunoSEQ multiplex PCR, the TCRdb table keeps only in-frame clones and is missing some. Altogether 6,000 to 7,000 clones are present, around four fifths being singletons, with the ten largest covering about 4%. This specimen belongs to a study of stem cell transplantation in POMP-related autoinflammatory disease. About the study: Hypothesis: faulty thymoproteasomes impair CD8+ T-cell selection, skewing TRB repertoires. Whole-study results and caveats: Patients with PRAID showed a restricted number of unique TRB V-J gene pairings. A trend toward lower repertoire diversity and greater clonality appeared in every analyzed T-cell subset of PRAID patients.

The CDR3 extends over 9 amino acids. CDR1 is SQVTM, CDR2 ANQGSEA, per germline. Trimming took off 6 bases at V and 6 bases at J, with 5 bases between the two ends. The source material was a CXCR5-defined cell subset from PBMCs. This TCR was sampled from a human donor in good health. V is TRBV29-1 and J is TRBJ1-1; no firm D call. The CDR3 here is CSVYPEAFF. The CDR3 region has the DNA TGCAGCGTATACCCTGAAGCTTTCTTT. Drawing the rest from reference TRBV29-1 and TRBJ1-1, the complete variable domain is SAVISQKPSRDICQRGTSLTIQCQVDSQVTMMFWYRQQPGQSLTLIATANQGSEATYESGFVIDKFPISRPNLTFSTLTVSNMSPEDSSIYLCSVYPEAFFGQGTRLTVV.